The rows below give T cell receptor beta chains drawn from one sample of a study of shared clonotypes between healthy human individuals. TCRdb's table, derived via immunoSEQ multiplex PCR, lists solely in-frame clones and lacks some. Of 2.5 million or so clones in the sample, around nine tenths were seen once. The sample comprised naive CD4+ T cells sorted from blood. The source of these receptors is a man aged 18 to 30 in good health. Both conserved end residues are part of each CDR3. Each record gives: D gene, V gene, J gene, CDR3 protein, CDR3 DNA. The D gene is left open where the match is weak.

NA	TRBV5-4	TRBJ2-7	CASSLGAAYEQYF	TGTGCCAGCAGCTTGGGGGCAGCCTACGAGCAGTACTTC
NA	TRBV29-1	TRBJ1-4	CSVGDGNEKLFF	TGCAGCGTGGGGGACGGAAATGAAAAACTGTTTTTT
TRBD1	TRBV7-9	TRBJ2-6	CASSPWAGGVSGANVLTF	TGTGCCAGCAGCCCCTGGGCAGGGGGCGTTTCTGGGGCCAACGTCCTGACTTTC
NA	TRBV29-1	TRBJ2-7	CSVVSRHSSYEQYF	TGCAGCGTTGTAAGCCGTCACAGCTCCTACGAGCAGTACTTC
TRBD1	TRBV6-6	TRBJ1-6	CASSRDRAHSPLHF	TGTGCCAGCAGCCGGGACAGAGCCCATTCACCCCTCCACTTT
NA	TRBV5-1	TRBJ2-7	CASSLAGVSSSYEQYF	TGCGCCAGCAGCTTGGCCGGGGTCTCAAGCTCCTACGAGCAGTACTTC
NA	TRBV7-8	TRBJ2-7	CASSLGGPLTGYEQYF	TGTGCCAGCAGCTTAGGGGGGCCCCTCACCGGCTACGAGCAGTACTTC
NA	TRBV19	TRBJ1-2	CASSFGTLLDGYGYTF	TGTGCCAGTAGTTTCGGGACCCTCCTGGATGGCTATGGCTACACCTTC
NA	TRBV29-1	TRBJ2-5	CSVRGGRNKETQYF	TGCAGCGTCCGGGGAGGCAGGAACAAAGAGACCCAGTACTTC
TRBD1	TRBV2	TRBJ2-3	CASSDRGRLVGTQYF	TGTGCCAGCAGTGACAGGGGGCGCTTAGTCGGTACGCAGTATTTT
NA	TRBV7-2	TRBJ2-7	CASSQVNDEQYF	TGTGCCAGCAGCCAGGTCAACGACGAGCAGTACTTC
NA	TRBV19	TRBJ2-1	CASSKEAAYNEQFF	TGTGCCAGTAGTAAGGAGGCAGCATACAATGAGCAGTTCTTC
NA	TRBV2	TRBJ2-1	CASSELILTEQFF	TGTGCCAGCAGTGAATTGATCCTTACTGAGCAGTTCTTC
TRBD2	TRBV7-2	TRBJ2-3	CASSLVGGGSTDTQYF	TGTGCCAGCAGCCTGGTTGGCGGGGGTAGCACAGATACGCAGTATTTT
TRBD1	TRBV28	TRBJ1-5	CATSPGTVRNQPQHF	TGTGCCACTTCCCCCGGGACAGTTCGAAATCAGCCCCAGCATTTT
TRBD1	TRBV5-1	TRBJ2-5	CASSLDRAQETQYF	TGCGCCAGCAGCCTTGACAGGGCGCAAGAGACCCAGTACTTC
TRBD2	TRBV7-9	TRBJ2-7	CASSPGGRGYEQYF	TGTGCCAGCAGCCCGGGGGGAAGGGGCTACGAGCAGTACTTC
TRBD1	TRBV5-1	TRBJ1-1	CASSSTPGQIPEAFF	TGCGCCAGCAGCTCTACCCCGGGACAGATCCCTGAAGCTTTCTTT
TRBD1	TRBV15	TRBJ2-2	CATSRVDRGPGELFF	TGTGCCACCAGCAGAGTAGACAGGGGGCCCGGGGAGCTGTTTTTT
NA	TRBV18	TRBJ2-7	CASSPLSETYEQYF	TGTGCCAGCTCACCCTTATCCGAGACCTACGAGCAGTACTTC
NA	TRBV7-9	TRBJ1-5	CASSPSGDQPQHF	TGTGCCAGCAGCCCATCGGGGGATCAGCCCCAGCATTTT